The 4 T cell receptor beta chains below all came from one sample that was sequenced in a study of early T cells in non-severe SARS-CoV-2 infection. One entry per CDR3 protein, called by TCRdb with MiXCR from the 5' RACE reads. The data hold about 90,000 distinct CDR3 sequences, with 12% observed a single time. This material consisted of whole blood, taken at baseline. Every receptor here comes from an adult who was a healthcare worker with PCR-confirmed SARS-CoV-2 infection or an uninfected control (not recorded which).

This clonotype has more than one count but fewer than ten. CDR3 sequence: CASSPGAVAVRTEAFF. CDR3 sequence (DNA): TGCGCCAGCAGCCCGGGGGCAGTCGCGGTTCGGACTGAAGCTTTCTTT. V and J are TRBV5-1 and TRBJ1-1, with D tentatively TRBD1 (6 bases). Per germline, CDR1 SGHRS and CDR2 YFSETQ. V was trimmed by 4 bases and J by 5 bases, leaving 21 bases between them. This CDR3 has 16 amino acids.

The table lists this clonotype with many counts. One junction end does not reproduce the germline sequence, and a read error may be involved. The V gene is TRBV12-3 or TRBV12-4, the J gene TRBJ2-4; D may match TRBD1 or TRBD2 (6 bases each). The CDR3 contains 14 residues. In DNA, the CDR3 is TGTGCCAGCAGCTTAGGCTGGGGGGCATGGTTTCAGTACTTC. It yields the protein CASSLGWGAWFQYF.

This clonotype showed up many times. J is TRBJ2-3 and V is TRBV7-3, with D perhaps being TRBD1 or TRBD2 (5 bases each). The CDR3 has 13 amino acids. V lost 5 bases and J 6 bases, leaving 12 bases between the germline ends. CDR1 SGHTA and CDR2 FQGTGA come from the germline V gene. Written as DNA, the CDR3 is TGTGCCAGCAGCCCGGGGCCTACCGATACGCAGTATTTT. This codes for CASSPGPTDTQYF.

The rearrangement joins TRBV7-3 to TRBJ2-1; TRBD1 agrees at 7 bases. Trimming took 2 bases from V and 5 from J; bases not matched to a gene: 3. Germline CDR1 SGHTA, CDR2 FQGTGA. This CDR3 has 14 amino acids. The CDR3, as DNA: TGTGCCAGCAGCTTAGGGGACAGTAACAATGAGCAGTTCTTC. Its translation is CASSLGDSNNEQFF.